Described below is a single T cell receptor (beta chain) sequence and its context. This sample is part of a study of blood T cell repertoires in COVID-19. Authors' methods: Amplification of reference gene primers provided the estimated nucleated cell counts. TCRdb keeps only in-frame clones here, not all; method: immunoSEQ multiplex PCR. V and J calls and clone size are given by that table; D and trimming were obtained from the DNA. Of over 25,000 clones in the sample, roughly 90% were seen once. Trimming stripped 6 bases from V and 0 bases from J, with 8 bases between. The CDR3 spans 13 residues. Germline V CDR1 and CDR2: KGHDR, SFDVKD.

The J gene is TRBJ2-7, the V gene TRBV24-1; D may be TRBD2 (6 bases). This receptor was taken from a human donor with active COVID-19. The donor label of this sample is uncertain. The source material was peripheral blood. CDR3 sequence reads: CATSPGDSYEQYF. The CDR3 nucleotides read TGTGCCACCAGTCCGGGGGACTCCTACGAGCAGTACTTC.